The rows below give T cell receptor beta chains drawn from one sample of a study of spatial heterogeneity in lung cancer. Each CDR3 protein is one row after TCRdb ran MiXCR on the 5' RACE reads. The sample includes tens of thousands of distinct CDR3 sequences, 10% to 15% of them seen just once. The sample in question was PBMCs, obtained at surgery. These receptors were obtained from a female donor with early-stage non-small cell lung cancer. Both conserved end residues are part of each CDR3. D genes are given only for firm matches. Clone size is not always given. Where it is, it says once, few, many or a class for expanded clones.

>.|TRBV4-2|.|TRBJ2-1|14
CASSSVGGHSEQFF
TGTGCCAGCAGCTCCGTGGGGGGGCATAGTGAGCAGTTCTTC
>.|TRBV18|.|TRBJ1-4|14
CASSPLRENEKLFF
TGTGCCAGCTCACCACTGCGGGAGAATGAAAAACTGTTTTTT
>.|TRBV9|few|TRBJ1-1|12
CASSASGTEAFF
TGTGCCAGCAGCGCGTCAGGGACTGAAGCTTTCTTT
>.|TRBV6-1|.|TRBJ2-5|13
CACSSQWGETQYF
TGTGCCTGCAGCTCCCAGTGGGGAGAGACCCAGTACTTC
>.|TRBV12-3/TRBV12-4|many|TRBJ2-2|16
CASSFLPVGNTGELFF
TGTGCCAGCAGTTTTTTGCCCGTAGGGAACACCGGGGAGCTGTTTTTT
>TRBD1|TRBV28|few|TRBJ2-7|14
CASSWSGQLYEQYF
TGTGCCAGCAGTTGGTCGGGACAGCTCTACGAGCAGTACTTC
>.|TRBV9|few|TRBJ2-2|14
CASSPGGHTGELFF
TGTGCCAGCAGCCCCGGAGGACACACCGGGGAGCTGTTTTTT
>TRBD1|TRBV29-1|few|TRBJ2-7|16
CSATKPRQGVSYEQYF
TGCAGCGCCACAAAACCCCGACAGGGGGTGAGTTACGAGCAGTACTTC
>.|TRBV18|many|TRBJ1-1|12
CASSPLRTEAFF
TGTGCCAGCTCACCTCTGAGAACTGAAGCTTTCTTT
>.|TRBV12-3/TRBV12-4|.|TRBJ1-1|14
CASSFVGADTEAFF
TGTGCCAGCAGTTTCGTGGGGGCGGACACTGAAGCTTTCTTT
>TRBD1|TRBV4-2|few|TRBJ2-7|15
CASSQSGQGAYEQYF
TGTGCCAGCAGCCAATCGGGACAGGGGGCTTACGAGCAGTACTTC
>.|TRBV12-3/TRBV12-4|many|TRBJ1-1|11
CASSPNTEAFF
TGTGCCAGCAGCCCCAACACTGAAGCTTTCTTT
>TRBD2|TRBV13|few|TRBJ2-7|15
CASSLGRGGTYEQYF
TGTGCCAGCAGCTTAGGGCGGGGGGGCACCTACGAGCAGTACTTC
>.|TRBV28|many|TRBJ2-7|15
CASSPTGPIGYEQYF
TGTGCCAGCAGCCCCACCGGGCCAATCGGGTACGAGCAGTACTTC
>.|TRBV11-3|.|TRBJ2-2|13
CASSLPATGELFF
TGTGCCAGCAGCTTACCAGCGACCGGGGAGCTGTTTTTT
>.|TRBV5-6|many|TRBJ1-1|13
CASSIRVGTEAFF
TGTGCCAGCAGCATCAGGGTTGGTACTGAAGCTTTCTTT
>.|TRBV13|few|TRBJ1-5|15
CASSLGGRGNQPQHF
TGTGCCAGCAGCTTAGGTGGCAGGGGAAACCAGCCCCAGCATTTT
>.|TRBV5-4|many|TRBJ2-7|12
CASTGIDYEQYF
TGTGCCAGCACAGGCATAGACTACGAGCAGTACTTC
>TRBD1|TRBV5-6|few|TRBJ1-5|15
CASSLGDRDNQPQHF
TGTGCCAGCAGCTTGGGGGACAGGGACAATCAGCCCCAGCATTTT
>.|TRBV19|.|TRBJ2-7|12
CASGWGSYEQYF
TGTGCCAGCGGATGGGGATCATACGAGCAGTACTTC
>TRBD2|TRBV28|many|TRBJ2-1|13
CASGLDGLSEQFF
TGTGCCAGCGGACTAGATGGGTTAAGTGAGCAGTTCTTC
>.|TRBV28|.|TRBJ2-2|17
CASSLAGALTNTGELFF
TGTGCCAGCAGTTTGGCAGGGGCCCTCACGAACACCGGGGAGCTGTTTTTT
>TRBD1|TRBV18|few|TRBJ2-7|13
CASSRNRGLEQYF
TGTGCCAGCTCAAGGAACAGGGGCCTCGAGCAGTACTTC
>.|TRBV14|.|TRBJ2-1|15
CASSQVTGARNEQFF
TGTGCCAGCAGCCAAGTTACGGGCGCCAGGAATGAGCAGTTCTTC
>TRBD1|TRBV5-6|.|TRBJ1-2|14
CASSFYDRDYGYTF
TGTGCCAGCAGCTTTTATGACAGGGACTATGGCTACACCTTC
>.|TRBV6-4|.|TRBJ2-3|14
CASSDSGHTDTQYF
TGTGCCAGCAGTGACTCCGGGCACACAGATACGCAGTATTTT
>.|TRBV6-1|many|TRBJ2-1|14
CASSVTTTYNEQFF
TGTGCCAGCAGTGTAACGACTACTTACAATGAGCAGTTCTTC
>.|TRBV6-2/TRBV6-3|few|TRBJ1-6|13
CASSYSGASPLHF
TGTGCCAGCAGTTACTCGGGAGCATCACCCCTCCACTTT
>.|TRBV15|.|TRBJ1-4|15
CATSRAGSTNEKLFF
TGTGCCACCAGCAGAGCAGGGTCAACTAATGAAAAACTGTTTTTT
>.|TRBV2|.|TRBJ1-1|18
CASSEALQPGILNTEAFF
TGTGCCAGCAGTGAAGCGCTTCAACCAGGGATCCTGAACACTGAAGCTTTCTTT
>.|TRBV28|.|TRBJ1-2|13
CASSWRAIYGYTF
TGTGCCAGCAGTTGGAGAGCCATCTATGGCTACACCTTC
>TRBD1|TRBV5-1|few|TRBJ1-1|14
CASSFDRVNTEAFF
TGCGCCAGCAGCTTTGACAGGGTCAACACTGAAGCTTTCTTT
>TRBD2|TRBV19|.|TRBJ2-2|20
CASRMGLAGGRSWNTGELFF
TGTGCCAGTAGGATGGGACTAGCGGGGGGCAGATCGTGGAACACCGGGGAGCTGTTTTTT
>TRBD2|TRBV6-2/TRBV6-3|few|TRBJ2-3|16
CASSYGGSGEADTQYF
TGTGCCAGCAGTTACGGAGGTAGCGGGGAGGCAGATACGCAGTATTTT
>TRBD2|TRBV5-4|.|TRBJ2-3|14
CASSKETSGGTQYF
TGTGCCAGCAGTAAAGAGACTAGCGGGGGGACGCAGTATTTT
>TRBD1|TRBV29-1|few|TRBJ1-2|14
CSVGLGQGLGGYTF
TGCAGCGTTGGGTTGGGACAGGGATTAGGTGGCTACACCTTC
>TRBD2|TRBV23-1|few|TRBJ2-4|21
CASSGWPGFKGEGKAKNIQYF
TGCGCCAGCAGTGGATGGCCAGGATTCAAAGGGGAGGGGAAAGCCAAAAACATTCAGTACTTC
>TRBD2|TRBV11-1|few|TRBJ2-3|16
CASSQRGGPSTDTQYF
TGTGCCAGCAGCCAACGGGGGGGCCCTAGCACAGATACGCAGTATTTT
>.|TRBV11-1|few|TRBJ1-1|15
CASSLTSGVNTEAFF
TGTGCCAGCAGCTTAACCTCAGGGGTGAACACTGAAGCTTTCTTT
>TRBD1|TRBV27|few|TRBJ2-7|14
CASSSNRGIYEQYF
TGTGCCAGCAGTTCAAACAGGGGAATCTACGAGCAGTACTTC